The clone carrying this T cell receptor (beta chain) occurred once. This sample was taken from a study of blood T cell repertoires in COVID-19. Trimming stripped 2 bases from V and 4 bases from J, with 11 bases between. This CDR3 comprises 15 residues. Germline assignment: CDR1 MDHEN and CDR2 SYDVKM. TCRdb's table, derived via immunoSEQ multiplex PCR, lists solely in-frame clones and lacks some. The table has roughly 62,000 clones, around 79% seen once. The chain carries TRBV28 and TRBJ2-2, with D possibly TRBD1 on 5 matching bases. Sequenced: peripheral blood. The TCR comes from a man aged 60 to 75 with acute or convalescent COVID-19. The CDR3 nucleotides are TGTGCCAGCAGTTTACCGCCAGGGCTCACCGGGGAGCTGTTTTTT. The encoded protein is CASSLPPGLTGELFF.